These 28 T cell receptor beta chains were all obtained from the same sample, sequenced in a study of cytomegalovirus exposure and HLA in healthy donors. Researchers ran the PCR with 60 Vbeta and 13 Jbeta primers. Repertoires were generated with immunoSEQ multiplex PCR, while TCRdb's copy carries only in-frame clones and drops some. There are roughly 120,000 clones in the sample; about four fifths occur only once, and approximately 3.9% lies in the top ten. Sequenced: PBMCs. All receptors come from a man in his forties in good health and CMV-seronegative.

The V call is TRBV2, the J call TRBJ2-7; D not resolved. Trimming took off 6 bases at V and 5 bases at J, with 8 bases between the two ends. The germline V gene encodes CDR1 SNHLY and CDR2 FYNNEI. The CDR3 totals 11 residues. CDR3 residues: CASRAPNEQYF. CDR3 bases: TGTGCCAGCAGGGCTCCGAACGAGCAGTACTTC.

CDR3 in DNA: TGTGCCAGCAGTTATTCGGCCGCCAGGTACGAGCAGTACTTC. It specifies CASSYSAARYEQYF. V is TRBV6-6 and J is TRBJ2-7; D remains unclear. Trimming removed 3 bases from V and 4 bases from J, with 13 bases in between. There are 14 residues in the CDR3. Germline V gene sequence: CDR1 MNHNY, CDR2 SVGAGI (reference sequence).

This rearrangement joins TRBV6-5 to TRBJ1-1; D not resolved. From germline, CDR1 is MNHEY and CDR2 SVGAGI. The length of the CDR3 is 14 residues. V lost 2 bases, J lost 1 base, and 8 bases lay in between. CDR3 nucleotides: TGTGCCAGCAGTTACCCTGGAGGGAACACTGAAGCTTTCTTT. Amino acid sequence: CASSYPGGNTEAFF.

The chain recombines TRBV28 with TRBJ1-4, with TRBD1 identical over 7 bases. From germline, CDR1 is MDHEN and CDR2 SYDVKM. The CDR3 spans 17 residues. J was trimmed by 4 bases and V by 3 bases; bases with no gene match: 11. The CDR3 sequence is CASSFRGQGVVNEKLFF. The CDR3 coding sequence is TGTGCCAGCAGTTTCCGGGGGCAGGGGGTAGTTAATGAAAAACTGTTTTTT.

The chain employs TRBV4-3 and TRBJ2-4; D remains unclear. The V and J ends lost 3 bases and 0 bases respectively, with 6 bases between them. This CDR3 has 14 amino acids. From germline, CDR1 is LGHNA and CDR2 YSLEER. The CDR3 region has the DNA TGCGCCAGCAGCCAGGAGCTAGCCAAAAACATTCAGTACTTC. Its translation: CASSQELAKNIQYF.

This clone was seen more than once but under ten times. The rearrangement joins TRBV19 to TRBJ1-5; D perhaps matches TRBD1 (6 bases). The CDR3 has 16 amino acids. Trimming took off 4 bases at V and 0 bases at J, with 13 bases between the two ends. Germline assignment: CDR1 LNHDA and CDR2 SQIVND (reference sequence). CDR3 residues: CASSTLTGVSNQPQHF. DNA of the CDR3: TGTGCCAGTAGTACCTTGACAGGAGTTAGCAATCAGCCCCAGCATTTT.

The rearrangement uses TRBV9 and TRBJ1-1; perhaps TRBD1 as D (5 bases). The V gene's germline CDR1 is SGDLS and CDR2 YYNGEE. V was cut by 4 bases and J by 6 bases, with 10 bases left in between. CDR3 size: 12 residues. The CDR3 coding sequence is TGTGCCAGCAGCCATGGGGCGGCTGAAGCTTTCTTT. Amino acid sequence: CASSHGAAEAFF.

The rearrangement uses TRBV7-2 and TRBJ2-3; the match to TRBD2 covers 14 bases. Trimming removed 5 bases from V and 6 bases from J; junction bases left unmatched: 4. The V gene's germline CDR1 is SGHTA and CDR2 FQGNSA. The CDR3 length is 15 residues. The CDR3 reads CASSQTSGGVDTQYF. The CDR3, as DNA: TGTGCCAGCAGCCAGACTAGCGGGGGGGTTGATACGCAGTATTTT.

Only a few counts were recorded for this clone. This chain connects TRBV7-8 to TRBJ1-1; perhaps TRBD1 as D (6 bases). CDR1 SGHVS and CDR2 FQNEAQ come from the germline V gene. CDR3 size: 14 residues. With 5 bases removed from V and 6 bases from J, the gap between germline ends came to 16 bases. CDR3 amino acids: CASSRIRTDSEAFF. The CDR3, as DNA: TGTGCCAGCAGCCGAATCAGGACAGACTCTGAAGCTTTCTTT. The entire variable domain, with the rest obtained from reference TRBV7-8 and TRBJ1-1, is as follows: GAGVSQSPRYKVAKRGQDVALRCDPISGHVSLFWYQQALGQGPEFLTYFQNEAQLDKSGLPSDRFFAERPEGSVSTLKIQRTQQEDSAVYLCASSRIRTDSEAFFGQGTRLTVV.

The chain combines TRBV5-8 with TRBJ2-4; D call uncertain. With 1 base removed from V and 3 bases from J, the gap between germline ends came to 11 bases. The CDR3 consists of 15 residues. Germline lookup yields CDR1 SGHTS and CDR2 YDEGEE. For the CDR3, the DNA is TGTGCCAGCAGCTTGATCTCAGGTAGCAAAAACATTCAGTACTTC. This codes for CASSLISGSKNIQYF.

CDR3 amino acids: CASSQDGGRSYEQYF. The CDR3 region has the DNA TGCGCCAGCAGCCAAGATGGCGGGCGCTCCTACGAGCAGTACTTC. This rearrangement joins TRBV4-1 to TRBJ2-7, with D tentatively TRBD2 (5 bases). The CDR3 extends over 15 amino acids. V was pared by 0 bases and J by 0 bases, with 9 bases between. CDR1 is MGHRA, CDR2 YSYEKL, per germline.

This clone was observed a few times. The chain joins TRBV7-3 to TRBJ2-2; a possible D gene is TRBD2 (6 bases). V was shortened by 5 bases and J by 6 bases, with 13 bases between the two germline ends. CDR3 size: 14 residues. Germline V gene lookup returns CDR1 SGHTA and CDR2 FQGTGA. The chain's CDR3 is CASSRSWEAGELFF. CDR3 nucleotides: TGTGCCAGCAGCAGGTCGTGGGAGGCCGGGGAGCTGTTTTTT. Looking up the rest from reference TRBV7-3 and TRBJ2-2 gives the full variable domain: GAGVSQTPSNKVTEKGKYVELRCDPISGHTALYWYRQSLGQGPEFLIYFQGTGAADDSGLPNDRFFAVRPEGSVSTLKIQRTERGDSAVYLCASSRSWEAGELFFGEGSRLTVL.

The rearrangement links TRBV7-9 to TRBJ2-3, with D possibly TRBD1 on 5 matching bases. The V gene lost 1 base and the J gene lost 3 bases, with 8 bases spanning the gap. Looked up from germline, CDR1 is SEHNR and CDR2 is FQNEAQ (reference sequence). The CDR3 covers 14 residues. In nucleotides, the CDR3 is TGTGCCAGCAGCTTAGGCAGGGAAACAGATACGCAGTATTTT. Translating it yields CASSLGRETDTQYF. Full variable domain (rest looked up from reference TRBV7-9 and TRBJ2-3): DTGVSQNPRHKITKRGQNVTFRCDPISEHNRLYWYRQTLGQGPEFLTYFQNEAQLEKSRLLSDRFSAERPKGSFSTLEIQRTEQGDSAMYLCASSLGRETDTQYFGPGTRLTVL.

This sequence joins TRBV5-1 and TRBJ1-5, with 7 bases matching TRBD1. The CDR3 runs 15 residues. Germline CDR1 and CDR2: SGHRS and YFSETQ. J was trimmed by 2 bases and V by 0 bases; bases with no gene match: 2. The CDR3 sequence is CASSLGQGRNQPQHF. DNA of the CDR3: TGCGCCAGCAGCTTGGGACAGGGCCGCAATCAGCCCCAGCATTTT.

The rearrangement joins TRBV9 to TRBJ2-2, with TRBD1 identical over 8 bases. Germline V gene sequence: CDR1 SGDLS, CDR2 YYNGEE. The CDR3 covers 16 residues. V lost 0 bases, J lost 6 bases, and 7 bases stayed unmatched. CDR3 DNA sequence: TGTGCCAGCAGCGTAGAGGGACAGGTTCCCCCCGGGGAGCTGTTTTTT. Translating it yields CASSVEGQVPPGELFF.

V and J are TRBV2 and TRBJ2-7, with TRBD2 matching 7 bases. CDR3 length: 14 amino acids. V shed 3 bases and J 3 bases; nucleotides not matched to a gene: 5. CDR1 and CDR2 from the germline V gene are SNHLY and FYNNEI. DNA for the CDR3: TGTGCCAGCAGTGATTTTGGGGGGGACTACGAGCAGTACTTC. It specifies CASSDFGGDYEQYF.

This rearrangement joins TRBV7-9 to TRBJ2-5; 7 nucleotides align to TRBD1. Germline CDR1 SEHNR, CDR2 FQNEAQ (reference sequence). With 5 bases clipped from V and 1 base from J, the junction kept 4 bases outside the gene matches. This CDR3 region has 14 residues. CDR3 sequence: CASSMTGTQETQYF. Here the CDR3 DNA reads TGTGCCAGCAGCATGACAGGGACCCAAGAGACCCAGTACTTC.

V gene TRBV18 combines with J gene TRBJ1-5; no clear D gene. The CDR3 loop spans 16 amino acids. Germline CDR1 and CDR2: KGHSH and LQKENI. The V end lost 4 bases, the J end lost 6 bases, and 19 bases lay between the germline ends. The CDR3 nucleotides are TGTGCCAGCTCACGCCAAACGAGCGGGCTCGGTCAGCCCCAGCATTTT. Amino acid sequence: CASSRQTSGLGQPQHF.

The V call is TRBV5-1, the J call TRBJ2-5; 7 bases match TRBD1. CDR1 SGHRS and CDR2 YFSETQ come from the germline V gene. Unmatched junction bases numbered 6, after V lost 5 bases and J lost 2 bases. This CDR3 contains 14 residues. As DNA, the CDR3 is TGCGCCAGCAGTCTTAAGGACAGGCAAGAGACCCAGTACTTC. It yields the protein CASSLKDRQETQYF.

CDR3 coding DNA: TGTGCCAGCACCCCGGGACAGTCTAATGAAAAACTGTTTTTT. It yields the protein CASTPGQSNEKLFF. The chain recombines TRBV7-9 with TRBJ1-4, with TRBD1 matching 7 bases. This CDR3 is built from 14 residues. CDR1 SEHNR and CDR2 FQNEAQ come from the germline V gene (reference sequence). V shed 7 bases and J 3 bases; nucleotides not matched to a gene: 5.

The chain is built from TRBV19 and TRBJ2-7; TRBD2 agrees at 10 bases. The CDR3 has 13 amino acids. CDR1 is LNHDA and CDR2 is SQIVND in the germline V gene (reference sequence). The trim removed 10 bases at V and 4 bases at J, leaving 7 bases unmatched. CDR3 in amino acids: CATKGLAAYEQYF. DNA for the CDR3: TGTGCCACCAAAGGACTAGCGGCTTACGAGCAGTACTTC. Variable domain in full (rest from reference TRBV19 and TRBJ2-7): DGGITQSPKYLFRKEGQNVTLSCEQNLNHDAMYWYRQDPGQGLRLIYYSQIVNDFQKGDIAEGYSVSREKKESFPLTVTSAQKNPTAFYLCATKGLAAYEQYFGPGTRLTVT.

This clone was seen a single time. The CDR3 DNA sequence: TGCGCCAGCAGCTTGCTACTAGCCAACACCGGGGAGCTGTTTTTT. It encodes CASSLLLANTGELFF. The gene calls are TRBV5-1 and TRBJ2-2; D might be TRBD2 (6 bases). Germline lookup yields CDR1 SGHRS and CDR2 YFSETQ. The CDR3 contains 15 residues. V was clipped by 1 base and J by 2 bases, with 9 bases between them.

This chain connects TRBV5-4 to TRBJ2-3, with 10 bases matching TRBD1. The germline V gene has CDR1 SGHNT and CDR2 YYREEE (reference sequence). CDR3 size: 16 residues. With 4 bases clipped from V and 4 bases from J, the junction kept 9 bases outside the gene matches. CDR3 in DNA: TGTGCCAGCAGCAAACCGGGACAGGGGTTCGCAGATACGCAGTATTTT. Amino acid sequence: CASSKPGQGFADTQYF.

Of note for this clone: In the same sample, other DNA sequences code for this CDR3. The chain recombines TRBV6-5 with TRBJ2-2; perhaps TRBD1 as D (5 bases). V shed 2 bases and J shed 5 bases, with 6 bases lying between them. CDR1 and CDR2 from the germline V gene are MNHEY and SVGAGI. The CDR3 covers 13 residues. The CDR3 region is CASSYRGTGELFF. CDR3 sequence (DNA): TGTGCCAGCAGTTACAGGGGAACCGGGGAGCTGTTTTTT.

The chain employs TRBV19 and TRBJ2-2, with D tentatively TRBD1 (6 bases). This CDR3 is built from 15 residues. The V end lost 4 bases, the J end lost 1 base, and 10 bases lay between the germline ends. Germline V gives CDR1 LNHDA, CDR2 SQIVND (reference sequence). In DNA, the CDR3 is TGTGCCAGTAGTACCGACAGGCAGAACACCGGGGAGCTGTTTTTT. It encodes CASSTDRQNTGELFF.

This chain joins TRBV4-2 and TRBJ2-3; 10 nucleotides line up with TRBD2. CDR1 is LGHNA, CDR2 YNFKEQ, per germline. J gave up 5 bases and V 5 bases, and 10 bases lay outside the gene matches. CDR3 length equals 16 residues. The DNA of the CDR3 is TGTGCCAGCAGCGGTCAAGCGGGGGGGCTGGTAGATACGCAGTATTTT. It specifies CASSGQAGGLVDTQYF.

This chain links TRBV19 with TRBJ2-2, with D perhaps TRBD1 (6 bases). CDR3 size: 14 residues. Germline V gene sequence: CDR1 LNHDA, CDR2 SQIVND (reference sequence). V dropped 5 bases and J dropped 10 bases, with 17 bases sitting between them. CDR3 sequence reads: CASSPNRVSLELFF. The CDR3 DNA sequence: TGTGCCAGTAGTCCAAACAGGGTCTCGCTGGAGCTGTTTTTT.

This clone was recorded once. As DNA, the CDR3 is TGTGCCAGCAAACCCGACAGGAAAACTAACTATGGCTACACCTTC. It encodes CASKPDRKTNYGYTF. The rearrangement joins TRBV2 to TRBJ1-2; D perhaps matches TRBD1 (6 bases). The ends were cut back, 7 bases at V and 0 bases at J, with 15 bases in the middle. The CDR3 has 15 residues. Germline V gene sequence: CDR1 SNHLY, CDR2 FYNNEI.